The 2 T cell receptor beta chains below all came from one sample that was sequenced in a study of control samples from healthy donors and cancer patients. TCRdb's table, derived via immunoSEQ multiplex PCR, lists solely in-frame clones and lacks some. This sample has about 170,000 clones; about 94% occur once, and the top ten carry about 4%. The sequencing sample was made of blood. Source of these receptors: a woman aged 55-69 years in good health.

With respect to this clone: This sample includes further DNA sequences coding for the same CDR3. The chain uses TRBV19 and TRBJ2-5, with 9 nucleotides matching TRBD2. Trimming at V came to 3 bases and at J to 4 bases, leaving 9 bases not matched to a gene. Germline-derived CDR1 and CDR2 are LNHDA and SQIVND (reference sequence). The CDR3 has 16 residues. CDR3: CASSIGGGGALETQYF. CDR3 DNA: TGTGCCAGTAGTATTGGCGGCGGGGGGGCCTTAGAGACCCAGTACTTC.

The chain recombines TRBV7-2 with TRBJ2-6; D perhaps matches TRBD1 (6 bases). CDR1 is SGHTA, CDR2 FQGNSA, per germline. Trimming cost V 3 bases and J 2 bases, with 14 bases left between them. The CDR3 contains 17 residues. CDR3: CASSFRGGSAGANVLTF. The CDR3, as DNA: TGTGCCAGCAGCTTCAGGGGCGGTAGTGCTGGGGCCAACGTCCTGACTTTC.